The T cell receptor beta chain described here comes from a study of molecular identifiers for immune sequencing clone quantification. Study findings and constraints: Over 99% of effector molecules, yet under 1% of naive-cell molecules, were held by clones above 20 RNA copies. Spiked TCR RNA from one Jurkat cell reportedly showed up when mixed among one million naive cells.

A single record per CDR3 protein comes from TCRdb applying MiXCR to the PCR reads. The sample has under 85,000 distinct CDR3 sequences; roughly 17% are singletons. Sorting was used to obtain naive CD8 T cells (CD8+CD4-CCR7+CD45RA+). This clonotype appeared many times. The antigen remains unidentified. V lost 0 bases, J lost 0 bases, and 9 bases lay in between. Germline V gene sequence: CDR1 LGHNA, CDR2 YSLEER. CDR3 length: 15 residues. The sequencing sample was made of naive CD8+ T cells from blood, with Jurkat cell RNA spiked in. Subset of the sample: FACS-sorted CD8+CD4-CCR7+CD45RA+ naive T cells. The origin of this receptor is a human donor in good health. Some libraries in this study had Jurkat cell RNA spiked in. The chain recombines TRBV4-3 with TRBJ2-7; D is perhaps TRBD1 (5 bases). CDR3 coding DNA: TGCGCCAGCAGCCAAGATCTCGACAGCTCCTACGAGCAGTACTTC. Encoded protein: CASSQDLDSSYEQYF.